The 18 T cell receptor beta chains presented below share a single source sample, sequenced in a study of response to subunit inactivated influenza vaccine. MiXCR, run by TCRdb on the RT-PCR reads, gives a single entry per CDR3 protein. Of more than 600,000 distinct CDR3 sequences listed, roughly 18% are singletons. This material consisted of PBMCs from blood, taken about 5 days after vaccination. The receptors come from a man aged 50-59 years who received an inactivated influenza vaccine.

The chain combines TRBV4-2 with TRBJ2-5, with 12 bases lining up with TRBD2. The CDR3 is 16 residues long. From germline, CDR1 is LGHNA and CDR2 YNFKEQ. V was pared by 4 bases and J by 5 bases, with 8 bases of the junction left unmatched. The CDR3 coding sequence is TGTGCCAGCAGCCGGGGACTAGCGGGCTCTCGGGAGACCCAGTACTTC. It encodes CASSRGLAGSRETQYF.

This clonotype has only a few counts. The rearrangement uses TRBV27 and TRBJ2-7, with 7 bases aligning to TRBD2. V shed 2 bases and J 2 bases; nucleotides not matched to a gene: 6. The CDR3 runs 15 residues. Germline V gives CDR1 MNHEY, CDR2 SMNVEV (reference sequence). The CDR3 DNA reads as TGTGCCAGCAGTTTAAGCTCTAGCGGACCCTACGAGCAGTACTTC. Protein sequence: CASSLSSSGPYEQYF.

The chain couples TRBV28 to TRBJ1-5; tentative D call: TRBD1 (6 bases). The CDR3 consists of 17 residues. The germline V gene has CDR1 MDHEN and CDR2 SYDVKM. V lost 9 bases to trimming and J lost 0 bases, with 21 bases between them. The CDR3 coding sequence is TGTGCCAGTGGACGTACCCGGGACAAGTATAGCAATCAGCCCCAGCATTTT. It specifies CASGRTRDKYSNQPQHF.

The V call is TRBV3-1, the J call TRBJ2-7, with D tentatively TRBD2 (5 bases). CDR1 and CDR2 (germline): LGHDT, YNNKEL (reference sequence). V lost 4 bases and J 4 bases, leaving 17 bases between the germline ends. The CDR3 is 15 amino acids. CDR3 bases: TGTGCCAGCAGCCCGGGGATCGTCAGTCGGTACGAGCAGTACGTC. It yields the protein CASSPGIVSRYEQYV.

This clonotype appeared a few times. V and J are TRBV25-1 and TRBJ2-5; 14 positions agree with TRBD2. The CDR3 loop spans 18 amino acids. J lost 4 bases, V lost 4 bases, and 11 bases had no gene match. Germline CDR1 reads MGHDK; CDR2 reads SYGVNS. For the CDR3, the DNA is TGTGCCAGCAGTGGCCGCGGGACTAGCGGGAGTCCGCCAGAGACCCAGTACTTC. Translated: CASSGRGTSGSPPETQYF.

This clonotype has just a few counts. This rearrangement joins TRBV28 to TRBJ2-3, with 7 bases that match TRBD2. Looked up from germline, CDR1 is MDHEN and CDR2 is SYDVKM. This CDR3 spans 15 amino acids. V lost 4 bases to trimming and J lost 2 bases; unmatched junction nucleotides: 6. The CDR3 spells CASSSPAGVTDTQYF. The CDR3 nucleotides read TGTGCCAGCAGTTCCCCCGCGGGAGTCACAGATACGCAGTATTTT.

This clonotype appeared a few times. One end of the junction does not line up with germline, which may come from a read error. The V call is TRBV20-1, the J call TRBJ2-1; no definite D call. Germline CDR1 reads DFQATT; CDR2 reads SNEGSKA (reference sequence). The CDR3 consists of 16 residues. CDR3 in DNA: TGCAGTGCTAGAGACCCGAACCTGAGGCGGAAGTTACCAAGGATCTTC. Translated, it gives CSARDPNLRRKLPRIF.

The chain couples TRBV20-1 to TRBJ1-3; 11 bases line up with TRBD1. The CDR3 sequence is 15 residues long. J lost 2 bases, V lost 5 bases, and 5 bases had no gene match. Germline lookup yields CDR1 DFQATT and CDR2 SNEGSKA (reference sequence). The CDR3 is CSAGGQGAPGNTIYF. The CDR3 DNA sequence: TGCAGTGCTGGCGGACAGGGGGCCCCTGGAAACACCATATATTTT.

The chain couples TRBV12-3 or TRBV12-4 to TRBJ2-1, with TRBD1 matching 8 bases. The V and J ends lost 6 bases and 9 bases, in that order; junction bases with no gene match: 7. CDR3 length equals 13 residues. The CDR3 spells CASSVRGLGEQFF. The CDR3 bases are TGTGCCAGCAGCGTCAGGGGGCTCGGTGAGCAGTTCTTC.

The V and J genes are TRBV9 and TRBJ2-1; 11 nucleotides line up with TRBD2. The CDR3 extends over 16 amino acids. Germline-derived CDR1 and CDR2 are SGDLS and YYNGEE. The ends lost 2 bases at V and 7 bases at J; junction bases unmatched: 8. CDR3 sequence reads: CASSVGVAGGLNEQFF. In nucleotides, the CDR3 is TGTGCCAGCAGCGTTGGAGTAGCGGGGGGGTTGAATGAGCAGTTCTTC.

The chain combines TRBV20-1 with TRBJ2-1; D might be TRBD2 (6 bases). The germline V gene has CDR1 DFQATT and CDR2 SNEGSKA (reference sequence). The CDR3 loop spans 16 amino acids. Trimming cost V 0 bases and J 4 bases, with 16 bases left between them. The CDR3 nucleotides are TGCAGTGCTAGAGACCCTGGGAGGCAATCGTACAATGAGCAGTTCTTC. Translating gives CSARDPGRQSYNEQFF.

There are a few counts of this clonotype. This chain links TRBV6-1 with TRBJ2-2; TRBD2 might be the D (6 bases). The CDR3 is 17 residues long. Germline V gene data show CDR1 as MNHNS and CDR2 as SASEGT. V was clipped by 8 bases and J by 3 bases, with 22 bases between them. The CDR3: CASSDPRELKHTGELFF. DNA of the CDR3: TGTGCCAGCTCCGACCCCCGGGAGTTAAAGCACACCGGGGAGCTGTTTTTT.

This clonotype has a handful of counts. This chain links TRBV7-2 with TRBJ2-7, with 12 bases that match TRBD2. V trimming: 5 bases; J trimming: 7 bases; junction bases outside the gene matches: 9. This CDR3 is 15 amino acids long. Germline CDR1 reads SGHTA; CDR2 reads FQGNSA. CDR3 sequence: CASSTTSGGHSEQYF. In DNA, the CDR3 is TGTGCCAGCAGCACGACTAGCGGGGGACATTCGGAGCAGTACTTC.

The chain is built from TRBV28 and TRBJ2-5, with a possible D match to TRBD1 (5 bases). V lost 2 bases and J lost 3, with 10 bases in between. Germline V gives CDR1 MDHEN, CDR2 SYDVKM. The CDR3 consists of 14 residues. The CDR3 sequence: CASSLGDSKETQYF. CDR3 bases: TGTGCCAGCAGTTTAGGTGACAGTAAAGAGACCCAGTACTTC.

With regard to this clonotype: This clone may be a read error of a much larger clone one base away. The CDR3 DNA sequence: TGTGCCAGCAGCTTACATGGGAACTATGGCTACACCTTC. Translated, it gives CASSLHGNYGYTF. This sequence joins TRBV7-8 and TRBJ1-2, with D hard to call. Germline V gene data show CDR1 as SGHVS and CDR2 as FQNEAQ. CDR3 size: 13 residues. Deletions cut 2 bases from V and 2 bases from J, with 6 bases between.

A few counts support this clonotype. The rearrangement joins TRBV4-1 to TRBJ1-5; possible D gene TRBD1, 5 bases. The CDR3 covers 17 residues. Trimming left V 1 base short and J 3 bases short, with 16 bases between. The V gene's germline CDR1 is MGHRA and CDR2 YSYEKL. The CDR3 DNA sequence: TGCGCCAGCAGCCAAGGCGGGGCCTACTTCGACAATCAGCCCCAGCATTTT. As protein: CASSQGGAYFDNQPQHF.

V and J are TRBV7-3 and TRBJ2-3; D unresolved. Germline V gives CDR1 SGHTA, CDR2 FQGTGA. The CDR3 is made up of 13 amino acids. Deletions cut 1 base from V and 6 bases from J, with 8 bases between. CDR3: CASSLNSRDTQYF. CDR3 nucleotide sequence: TGTGCCAGCAGCTTAAATAGCAGGGATACGCAGTATTTT.

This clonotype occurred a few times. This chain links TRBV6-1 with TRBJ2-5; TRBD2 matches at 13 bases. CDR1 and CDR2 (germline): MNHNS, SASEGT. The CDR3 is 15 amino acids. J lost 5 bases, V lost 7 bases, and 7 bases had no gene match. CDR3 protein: CASNSLAGGWETQYF. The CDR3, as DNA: TGTGCCAGCAACTCACTAGCGGGAGGGTGGGAGACCCAGTACTTC.